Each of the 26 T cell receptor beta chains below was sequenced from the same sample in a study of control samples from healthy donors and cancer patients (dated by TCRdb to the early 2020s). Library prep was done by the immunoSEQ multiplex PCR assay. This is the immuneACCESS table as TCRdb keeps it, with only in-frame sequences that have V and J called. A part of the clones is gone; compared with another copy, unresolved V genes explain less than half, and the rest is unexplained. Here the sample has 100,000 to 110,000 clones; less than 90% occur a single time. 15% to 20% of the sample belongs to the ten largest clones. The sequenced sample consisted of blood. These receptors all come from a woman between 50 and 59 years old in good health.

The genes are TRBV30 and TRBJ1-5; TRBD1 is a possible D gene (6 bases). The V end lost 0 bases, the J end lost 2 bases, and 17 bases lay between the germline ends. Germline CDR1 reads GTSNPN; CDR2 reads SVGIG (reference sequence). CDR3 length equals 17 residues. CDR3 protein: CAWSVGVGGPGNQPQHF. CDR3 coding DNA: TGTGCCTGGAGTGTAGGGGTCGGGGGGCCTGGCAATCAGCCCCAGCATTTT. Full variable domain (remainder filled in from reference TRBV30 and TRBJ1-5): SQTIHQWPATLVQPVGSPLSLECTVEGTSNPNLYWYRQAAGRGLQLLFYSVGIGQISSEVPQNLSASRPQDRQFILSSKKLLLSDSGFYLCAWSVGVGGPGNQPQHFGDGTRLSIL.

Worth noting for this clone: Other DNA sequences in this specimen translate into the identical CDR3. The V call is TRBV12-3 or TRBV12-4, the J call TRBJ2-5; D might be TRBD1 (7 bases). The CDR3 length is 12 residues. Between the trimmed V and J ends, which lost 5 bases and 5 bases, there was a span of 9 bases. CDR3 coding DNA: TGTGCCAGCAGTCCAGGGGGGGAGACCCAGTACTTC. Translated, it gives CASSPGGETQYF.

CDR3 nucleotides: TGTGCCAGCAGCGTATTAGCGGGAGGGTTCTCTAGCACAGATACGCAGTATTTT. It yields the protein CASSVLAGGFSSTDTQYF. This chain links TRBV9 with TRBJ2-3; 11 bases fit TRBD2. The V and J ends lost 1 base and 0 bases, in that order; junction bases with no gene match: 7. CDR1 and CDR2 (germline): SGDLS, YYNGEE. The CDR3 runs to 18 residues.

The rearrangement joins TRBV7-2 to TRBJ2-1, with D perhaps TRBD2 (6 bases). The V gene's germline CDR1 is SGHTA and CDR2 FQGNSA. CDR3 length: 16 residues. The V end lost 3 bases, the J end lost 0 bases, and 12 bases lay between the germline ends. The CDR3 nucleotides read TGTGCCAGCAGCTTGGAGGGAATCAGCTCCTACAATGAGCAGTTCTTC. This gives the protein CASSLEGISSYNEQFF.

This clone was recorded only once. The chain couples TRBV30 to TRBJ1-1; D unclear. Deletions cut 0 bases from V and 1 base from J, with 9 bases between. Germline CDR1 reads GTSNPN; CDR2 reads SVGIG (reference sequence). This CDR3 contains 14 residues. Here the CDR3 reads CAWSVRGRNTEAFF. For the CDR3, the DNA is TGTGCCTGGAGTGTGCGGGGAAGGAACACTGAAGCTTTCTTT.

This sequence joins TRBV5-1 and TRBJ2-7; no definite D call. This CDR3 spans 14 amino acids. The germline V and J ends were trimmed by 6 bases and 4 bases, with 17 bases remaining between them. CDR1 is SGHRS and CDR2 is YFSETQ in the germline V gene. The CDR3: CASTASFSTYEQYF. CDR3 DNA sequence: TGCGCCAGCACCGCAAGCTTTTCCACTTACGAGCAGTACTTC. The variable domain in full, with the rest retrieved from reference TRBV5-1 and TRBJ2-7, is KAGVTQTPRYLIKTRGQQVTLSCSPISGHRSVSWYQQTPGQGLQFLFEYFSETQRNKGNFPGRFSGRQFSNSRSEMNVSTLELGDSALYLCASTASFSTYEQYFGPGTRLTVT.

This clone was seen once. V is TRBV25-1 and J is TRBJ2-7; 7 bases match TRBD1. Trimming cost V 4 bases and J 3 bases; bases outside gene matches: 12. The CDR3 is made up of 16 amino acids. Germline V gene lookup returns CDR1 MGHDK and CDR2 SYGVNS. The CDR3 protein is CASSGPGTAMFYEQYV. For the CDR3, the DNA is TGTGCCAGCAGTGGACCCGGGACAGCGATGTTCTACGAGCAGTACGTC.

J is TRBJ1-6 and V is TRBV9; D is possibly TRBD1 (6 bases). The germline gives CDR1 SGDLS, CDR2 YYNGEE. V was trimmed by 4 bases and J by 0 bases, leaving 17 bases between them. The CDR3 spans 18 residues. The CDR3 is CASSQFAGGHSYNSPLHF. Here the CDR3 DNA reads TGTGCCAGCAGCCAATTTGCGGGGGGGCACTCCTATAATTCACCCCTCCACTTT.

CDR3 sequence: CATSDFFRANNEQFF. The CDR3, as DNA: TGTGCCACCAGTGATTTTTTTCGAGCCAACAATGAGCAGTTCTTC. The V and J genes are TRBV24-1 and TRBJ2-1; unclear D gene. The V end lost 1 base, the J end lost 5 bases, and 11 bases lay between the germline ends. Germline values: CDR1 KGHDR, CDR2 SFDVKD. This CDR3 has 15 residues.

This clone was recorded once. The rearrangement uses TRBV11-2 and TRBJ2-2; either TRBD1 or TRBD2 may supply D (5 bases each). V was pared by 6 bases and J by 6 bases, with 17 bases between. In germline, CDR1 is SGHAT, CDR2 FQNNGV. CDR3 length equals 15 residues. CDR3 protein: CASRAFGEQAGELFF. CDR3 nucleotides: TGTGCCAGCAGAGCTTTCGGGGAACAGGCCGGGGAGCTGTTTTTT.

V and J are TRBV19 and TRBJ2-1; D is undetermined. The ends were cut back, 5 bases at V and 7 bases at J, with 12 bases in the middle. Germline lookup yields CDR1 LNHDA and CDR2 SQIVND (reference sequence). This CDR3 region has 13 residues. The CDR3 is CASSGPLTNEQFF. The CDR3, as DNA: TGTGCCAGTAGTGGGCCCCTCACGAATGAGCAGTTCTTC. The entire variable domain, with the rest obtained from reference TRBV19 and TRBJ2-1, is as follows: DGGITQSPKYLFRKEGQNVTLSCEQNLNHDAMYWYRQDPGQGLRLIYYSQIVNDFQKGDIAEGYSVSREKKESFPLTVTSAQKNPTAFYLCASSGPLTNEQFFGPGTRLTVL.

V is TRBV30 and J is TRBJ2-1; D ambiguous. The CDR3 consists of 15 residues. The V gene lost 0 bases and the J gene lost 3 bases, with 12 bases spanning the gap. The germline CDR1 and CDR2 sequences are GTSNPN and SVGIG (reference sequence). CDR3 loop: CAWSVGGQNYNEQFF. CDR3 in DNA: TGTGCCTGGAGTGTCGGTGGGCAGAACTACAATGAGCAGTTCTTC.

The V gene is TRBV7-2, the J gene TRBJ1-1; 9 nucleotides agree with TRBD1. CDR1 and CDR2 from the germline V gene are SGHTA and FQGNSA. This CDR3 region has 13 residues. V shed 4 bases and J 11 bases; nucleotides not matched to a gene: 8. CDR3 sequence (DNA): TGTGCCAGCAGCTCGGGACAGGGACGTTTGGCTTTCTTT. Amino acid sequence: CASSSGQGRLAFF.

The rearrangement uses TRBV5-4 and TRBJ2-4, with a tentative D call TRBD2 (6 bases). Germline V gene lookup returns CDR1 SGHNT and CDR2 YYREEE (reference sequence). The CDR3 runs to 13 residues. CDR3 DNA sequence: TGTGCGTGGGGGGACTTAGCCAAAAACATTCAGTACTTC. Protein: CAWGDLAKNIQYF.

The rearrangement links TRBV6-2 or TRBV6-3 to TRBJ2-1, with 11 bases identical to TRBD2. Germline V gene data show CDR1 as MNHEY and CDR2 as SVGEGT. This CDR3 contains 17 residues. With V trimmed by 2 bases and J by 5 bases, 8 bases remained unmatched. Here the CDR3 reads CASSYALAGGPDNEQFF. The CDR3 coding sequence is TGTGCCAGCAGTTACGCCCTAGCGGGGGGCCCAGACAATGAGCAGTTCTTC.

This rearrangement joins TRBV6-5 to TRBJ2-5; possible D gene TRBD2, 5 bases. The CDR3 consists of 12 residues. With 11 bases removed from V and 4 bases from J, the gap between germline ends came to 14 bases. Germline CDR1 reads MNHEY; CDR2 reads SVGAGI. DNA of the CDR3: TGTGCCCTACGGGGTAGAGGAGAGACCCAGTACTTC. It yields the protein CALRGRGETQYF.

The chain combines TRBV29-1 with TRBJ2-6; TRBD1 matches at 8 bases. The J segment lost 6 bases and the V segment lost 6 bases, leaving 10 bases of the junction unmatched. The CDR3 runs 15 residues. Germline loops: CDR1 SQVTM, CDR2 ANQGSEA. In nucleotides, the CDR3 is TGCAGCGTAAAGGGACAGGCAGACTCGGCCAACGTCCTGACTTTC. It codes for CSVKGQADSANVLTF.

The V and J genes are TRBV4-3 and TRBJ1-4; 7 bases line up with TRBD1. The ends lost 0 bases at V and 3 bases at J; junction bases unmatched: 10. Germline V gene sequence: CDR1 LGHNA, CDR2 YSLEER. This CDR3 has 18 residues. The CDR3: CASSQDRDSLNPNEKLFF. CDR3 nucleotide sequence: TGCGCCAGCAGCCAAGATCGGGACAGCCTCAACCCTAATGAAAAACTGTTTTTT.

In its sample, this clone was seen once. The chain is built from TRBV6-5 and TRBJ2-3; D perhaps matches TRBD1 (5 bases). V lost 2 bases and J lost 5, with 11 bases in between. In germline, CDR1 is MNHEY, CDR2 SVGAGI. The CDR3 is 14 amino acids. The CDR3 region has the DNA TGTGCCAGCAGTTACGGGGCCTGGGAAGATACGCAGTATTTT. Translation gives CASSYGAWEDTQYF.

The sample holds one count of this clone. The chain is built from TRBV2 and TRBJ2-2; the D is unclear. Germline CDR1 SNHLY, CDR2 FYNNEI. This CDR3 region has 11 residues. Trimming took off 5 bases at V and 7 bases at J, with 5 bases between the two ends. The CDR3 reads CASSSLGELFF. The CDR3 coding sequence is TGTGCCAGCAGTAGTCTCGGGGAGCTGTTTTTT.

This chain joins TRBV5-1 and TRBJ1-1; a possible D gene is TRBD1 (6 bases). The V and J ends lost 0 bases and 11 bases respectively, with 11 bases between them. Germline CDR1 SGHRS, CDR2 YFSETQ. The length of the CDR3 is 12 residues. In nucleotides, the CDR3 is TGCGCCAGCAGCTTGGTAACAGGGACGGCTTTCTTT. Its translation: CASSLVTGTAFF.

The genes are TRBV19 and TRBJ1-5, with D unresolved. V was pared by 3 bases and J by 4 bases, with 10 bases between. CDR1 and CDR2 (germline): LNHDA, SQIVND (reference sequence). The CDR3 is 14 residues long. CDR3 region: CASSILGSNQPQHF. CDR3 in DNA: TGTGCCAGTAGTATTCTGGGGTCGAATCAGCCCCAGCATTTT.

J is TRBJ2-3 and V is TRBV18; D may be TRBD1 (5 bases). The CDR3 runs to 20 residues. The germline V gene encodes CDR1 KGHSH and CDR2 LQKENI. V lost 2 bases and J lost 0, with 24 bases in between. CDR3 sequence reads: CASSPRSQMLDNPSTDTQYF. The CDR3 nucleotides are TGTGCCAGCTCACCAAGGTCCCAGATGCTGGACAACCCTAGCACAGATACGCAGTATTTT.

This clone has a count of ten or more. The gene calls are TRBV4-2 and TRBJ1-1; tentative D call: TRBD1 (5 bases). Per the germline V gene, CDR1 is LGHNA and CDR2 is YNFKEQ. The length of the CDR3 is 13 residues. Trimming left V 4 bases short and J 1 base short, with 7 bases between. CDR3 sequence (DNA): TGTGCCAGCAGCCCGACAGAGAACACTGAAGCTTTCTTT. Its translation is CASSPTENTEAFF.

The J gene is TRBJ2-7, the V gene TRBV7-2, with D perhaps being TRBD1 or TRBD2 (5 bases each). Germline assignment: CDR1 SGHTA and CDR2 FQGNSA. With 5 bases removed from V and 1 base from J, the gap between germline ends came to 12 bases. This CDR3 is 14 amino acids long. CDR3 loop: CASSPRDPSYEQYF. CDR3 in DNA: TGTGCCAGCAGCCCCCGGGACCCATCCTACGAGCAGTACTTC.

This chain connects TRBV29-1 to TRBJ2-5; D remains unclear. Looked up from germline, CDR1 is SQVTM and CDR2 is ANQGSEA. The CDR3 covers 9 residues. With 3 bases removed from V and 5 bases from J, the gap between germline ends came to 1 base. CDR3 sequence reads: CSVEETQYF. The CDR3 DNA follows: TGCAGCGTTGAGGAGACCCAGTACTTC.